This T cell receptor (beta chain) was captured in a study of blood T cell repertoires in COVID-19. Study details: Samples representing acute and convalescent COVID-19 were sourced from the United States, Italy and Spain. Sources were T cells, B-cell-depleted T cells, or PBMCs; the material itself was cDNA or gDNA.

Germline-derived CDR1 and CDR2 are SGHTA and FQGTGA. V was pared by 5 bases and J by 4 bases, with 9 bases between. CDR3 length: 13 amino acids. In the source study's methods: Amplification from reference gene primers served as the basis for estimated nucleated cell counts. Sequencing was performed with immunoSEQ multiplex PCR; in TCRdb, only in-frame clones are kept and a portion is missing. V and J calls and clone size follow that table, whereas D and trimming were derived from the DNA. The sample holds over 75,000 clones, 70% to 90% seen once. The V gene is TRBV7-3, the J gene TRBJ2-1, with a possible D match to TRBD1 (6 bases). The source material was peripheral blood. This clonotype was sampled from a woman older than 75 with acute or convalescent COVID-19. The CDR3 spells CASSTGRYNEQFF. Here the CDR3 DNA reads TGTGCCAGCAGCACAGGGAGATACAATGAGCAGTTCTTC.